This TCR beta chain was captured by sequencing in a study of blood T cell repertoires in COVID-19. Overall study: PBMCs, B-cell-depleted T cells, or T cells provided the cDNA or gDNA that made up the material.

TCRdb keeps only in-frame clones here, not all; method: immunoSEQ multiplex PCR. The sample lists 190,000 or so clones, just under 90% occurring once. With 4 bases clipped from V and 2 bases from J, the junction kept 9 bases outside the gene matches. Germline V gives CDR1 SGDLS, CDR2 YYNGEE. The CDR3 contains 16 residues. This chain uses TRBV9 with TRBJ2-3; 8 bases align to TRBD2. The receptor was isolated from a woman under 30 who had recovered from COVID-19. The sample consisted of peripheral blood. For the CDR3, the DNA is TGTGCCAGCAGCCTTAGTGGCGGGGGGTACACAGATACGCAGTATTTT. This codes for CASSLSGGGYTDTQYF.